One T cell receptor (beta chain) is described in this entry. Its antigen is undetermined. This specimen belongs to a study of T cells in Graves' hyperthyroidism and ophthalmopathy. General study points: Progression to ophthalmopathy was predicted a median of roughly seven months early. A model of 13 V-J features distinguished ophthalmopathy from stable hyperthyroidism. Clonotypes that were expanded in thyroid above 0.001 mostly appeared in blood too.

Trimming left V 2 bases short and J 0 bases short, with 5 bases between. The CDR3 runs 14 residues. The investigators amplified TCR beta CDR3 regions from RNA transcripts. Initially, a first-round RT-PCR of the TCR CDR3 employed the HTBI primer set. A single record per CDR3 protein comes from TCRdb applying MiXCR to the multiplex PCR reads. The table shows fewer than 750,000 distinct CDR3 sequences, with 46% occurring only once. Patients with uncontrolled infections, other autoimmune diseases, pregnancy or lactation were excluded. This chain uses TRBV12-3 or TRBV12-4 with TRBJ2-1; D call uncertain. This TCR was sampled from a woman between 18 and 30 years old with Graves' hyperthyroidism. Specimen: peripheral blood or thyroid tissue (not recorded which). CDR3 DNA: TGTGCCAGCAGTTTAATCAGCTCCTACAATGAGCAGTTCTTC. Protein sequence: CASSLISSYNEQFF.